This passage covers 29 T cell receptor beta chains from one sample sequenced in a study of blood T cell repertoires in COVID-19. The protocol was immunoSEQ multiplex PCR, while the TCRdb copy is restricted to in-frame clones and leaves out a portion. The profile shows about 250,000 clones, more than 70% of them singletons. Sequencing input: peripheral blood. The receptors here all came from a man of 80 years or more with acute or convalescent COVID-19.

The chain uses TRBV5-1 and TRBJ2-7; D possibly corresponds to TRBD1 (7 bases). Germline loops: CDR1 SGHRS, CDR2 YFSETQ. This CDR3 contains 13 residues. V was trimmed by 6 bases and J by 3 bases, leaving 13 bases between them. CDR3 DNA sequence: TGCGCCAGCAACCCAGGGGGAGGCTACGAGCAGTACTTC. Its translation is CASNPGGGYEQYF.

The chain combines TRBV5-6 with TRBJ1-3; no firm D call. The CDR3 consists of 14 residues. CDR1 is SGHDT, CDR2 YYEEEE, per germline. The V end lost 4 bases, the J end lost 8 bases, and 16 bases lay between the germline ends. The CDR3 loop is CASSQTGVRDTIYF. The CDR3 region has the DNA TGTGCCAGCAGCCAGACCGGGGTACGGGACACCATATATTTT.

This clone was counted only a few times. This chain links TRBV3-1 (or the pseudogene TRBV3-2) with TRBJ2-1; 10 bases map to TRBD1. Germline CDR1 and CDR2: LGHDT and YNNKEL (reference sequence). The CDR3 loop spans 16 amino acids. After removal of 4 bases from V and 10 bases from J, the junction contained 13 bases not matched to a gene. This chain's CDR3 is CASSPLFTTGGGEQFF. In DNA form, the CDR3 reads TGTGCCAGCAGCCCCCTTTTCACGACAGGGGGCGGCGAGCAGTTCTTC.

This sequence joins TRBV6-5 and TRBJ1-1, with 8 nucleotides matching TRBD1. Losses at the gene ends were 8 bases for V and 5 bases for J; bases not matched to a gene: 7. Germline V gives CDR1 MNHEY, CDR2 SVGAGI. The CDR3 is 13 amino acids. For the CDR3, the DNA is TGTGCCAGCCGTACAGGGGGTAAGACTGAAGCTTTCTTT. This translates into CASRTGGKTEAFF.

This chain joins TRBV18 and TRBJ2-3; D is unresolved. V lost 2 bases and J lost 4, with 10 bases in between. Germline-derived CDR1 and CDR2 are KGHSH and LQKENI. The CDR3 loop spans 14 amino acids. CDR3 sequence: CASSPIDTADTQYF. The CDR3, as DNA: TGTGCCAGCTCACCAATCGATACTGCAGATACGCAGTATTTT.

DNA for the CDR3: TGTGCCAGTAGTATTGGGGCCTCGAACACCGGGGAGCTGTTTTTT. Protein sequence: CASSIGASNTGELFF. This chain joins TRBV19 and TRBJ2-2, with a tentative D call TRBD1 (5 bases). The CDR3 covers 15 residues. Trimming stripped 3 bases from V and 0 bases from J, with 8 bases between. Germline values: CDR1 LNHDA, CDR2 SQIVND (reference sequence).

This clone was counted only a few times. J is TRBJ2-7 and V is TRBV27; TRBD2 matches at 8 bases. CDR1 is MNHEY, CDR2 SMNVEV, per germline (reference sequence). The V and J ends lost 5 bases and 2 bases, in that order; junction bases with no gene match: 8. The CDR3 has 15 residues. The chain's CDR3 is CASSLRLAYTYEQYF. CDR3 sequence (DNA): TGTGCCAGCAGTCTTCGACTAGCGTATACCTACGAGCAGTACTTC.

This clone was picked up a small number of times. The rearrangement links TRBV19 to TRBJ2-7; 9 nucleotides line up with TRBD2. The germline CDR1 and CDR2 sequences are LNHDA and SQIVND (reference sequence). V dropped 4 bases and J dropped 6; count of bases not matched to a gene: 10. The CDR3 is made up of 15 amino acids. CDR3 nucleotide sequence: TGTGCCAGTAGTAGCGGATCAGCGGGAGGTAGCGAGCAGTACTTC. It translates to CASSSGSAGGSEQYF.

The chain combines TRBV10-2 with TRBJ1-5; 10 positions agree with TRBD1. With V trimmed by 6 bases and J by 0 bases, 14 bases remained unmatched. The CDR3 spans 19 residues. Germline CDR1 and CDR2: WSHSY and SAAADI. The CDR3 loop reads CASSETGGMGGYSNQPQHF. CDR3 DNA: TGCGCCAGCAGCGAGACAGGGGGCATGGGGGGTTATAGCAATCAGCCCCAGCATTTT.

This chain joins TRBV29-1 and TRBJ2-2, with 8 positions matching TRBD1. Germline V gene sequence: CDR1 SQVTM, CDR2 ANQGSEA. Trimming removed 6 bases from V and 3 bases from J; junction bases left unmatched: 6. The CDR3 runs to 14 residues. Here the CDR3 reads CSVWTGLDTGELFF. CDR3 sequence (DNA): TGCAGCGTGTGGACAGGGTTGGACACCGGGGAGCTGTTTTTT.

The rearrangement links TRBV28 to TRBJ1-2; possible D gene TRBD1, 6 bases. Germline CDR1 is MDHEN and CDR2 is SYDVKM. V was cut by 6 bases and J by 6 bases, with 14 bases left in between. This CDR3 has 13 amino acids. The CDR3 coding sequence is TGTGCCAGCAGAGCCACAGGGAGGGATGGCTACACCTTC. This gives the protein CASRATGRDGYTF.

The chain couples TRBV28 to TRBJ2-2; 8 nucleotides match TRBD1. Losses at the gene ends were 6 bases for V and 5 bases for J; bases not matched to a gene: 2. The CDR3 is 13 residues long. Germline CDR1 MDHEN, CDR2 SYDVKM. The CDR3, as DNA: TGTGCCAGCAGAACAGGGGGGACCGGGGAGCTGTTTTTT. Residues: CASRTGGTGELFF.

The rearrangement links TRBV7-2 to TRBJ2-5, with D perhaps matching TRBD2 (6 bases). Germline CDR1 SGHTA, CDR2 FQGNSA. V lost 2 bases and J lost 5, with 15 bases in between. The CDR3 runs 15 residues. CDR3 DNA sequence: TGTGCCAGCAGCTTAAGCCCGGGAGTGGGCGAGACCCAGTACTTC. This gives the protein CASSLSPGVGETQYF.

This clone was seen just once. This rearrangement joins TRBV12-3 or TRBV12-4 to TRBJ1-6, with D possibly being TRBD1 (6 bases). Trimming cost V 7 bases and J 9 bases, with 13 bases left between them. The CDR3 is 13 residues long. In DNA form, the CDR3 reads TGTGCCAGCAATCCAGGGGTTTTTTCACCCCTCCACTTT. Translating gives CASNPGVFSPLHF.

The chain recombines TRBV3-1 (or the pseudogene TRBV3-2) with TRBJ2-5; D is possibly TRBD2 (6 bases). Trimming left V 4 bases short and J 5 bases short, with 11 bases between. The CDR3 extends over 13 amino acids. CDR1 and CDR2 from the germline V gene are LGHDT and YNNKEL (reference sequence). The CDR3 reads CASSRGTLETQYF. Written as DNA, the CDR3 is TGTGCCAGCAGCCGCGGGACCTTGGAGACCCAGTACTTC.

The V call is TRBV28, the J call TRBJ2-1, with TRBD2 as a possible D gene (5 bases). V gave up 5 bases and J gave up 8 bases, with 19 bases separating them. The CDR3 covers 15 residues. Germline CDR1 MDHEN, CDR2 SYDVKM. The CDR3 bases are TGTGCCAGCAGTCCCTCGGACCGAGGGAGAGATGAGCAGTTCTTC. This encodes CASSPSDRGRDEQFF.

CDR3 protein: CASRTDRISYEQYF. The CDR3 DNA reads as TGTGCCAGCAGGACGGACAGGATTTCCTACGAGCAGTACTTC. The rearrangement uses TRBV6-5 and TRBJ2-7; 7 bases map to TRBD1. CDR3 length: 14 residues. The ends lost 6 bases at V and 1 base at J; junction bases unmatched: 6. Germline V gene lookup returns CDR1 MNHEY and CDR2 SVGAGI.

V is TRBV27 and J is TRBJ2-7; TRBD1 agrees at 8 bases. There are 16 residues in the CDR3. The trim removed 6 bases at V and 0 bases at J, leaving 10 bases unmatched. Germline CDR1 and CDR2: MNHEY and SMNVEV (reference sequence). CDR3 sequence: CASRTRGQVSSYEQYF. CDR3 bases: TGTGCCAGCAGGACACGGGGACAGGTCAGCTCCTACGAGCAGTACTTC.

The chain uses TRBV7-6 and TRBJ2-7; the match to TRBD1 covers 10 bases. CDR1 is SGHVS and CDR2 is FNYEAQ in the germline V gene. V was pared by 4 bases and J by 2 bases, with 8 bases of the junction left unmatched. This CDR3 has 16 amino acids. This chain's CDR3 is CASSSTGGGNAYEQYF. The CDR3 region has the DNA TGTGCCAGCAGCTCGACAGGGGGCGGGAACGCCTACGAGCAGTACTTC. Supplemented by reference TRBV7-6 and TRBJ2-7, the full variable domain reads GAGVSQSPRYKVTKRGQDVALRCDPISGHVSLYWYRQALGQGPEFLTYFNYEAQQDKSGLPNDRFSAERPEGSISTLTIQRTEQRDSAMYRCASSSTGGGNAYEQYFGPGTRLTVT.

The rearrangement uses TRBV5-4 and TRBJ2-7; 12 bases agree with TRBD1. With V trimmed by 3 bases and J by 7 bases, 8 bases remained unmatched. In germline, CDR1 is SGHNT, CDR2 YYREEE (reference sequence). This CDR3 is built from 15 residues. The CDR3 nucleotides are TGTGCCAGCAGCTGGTCGGGACAGGGGGCTGAAGAGCAGTACTTC. Translation gives CASSWSGQGAEEQYF.

J is TRBJ2-5 and V is TRBV7-9, with unresolved D. The germline V gene has CDR1 SEHNR and CDR2 FQNEAQ (reference sequence). The CDR3 is 13 residues long. Trimming removed 1 base at V and 3 bases at J, with 6 bases between. The CDR3 reads CASSLEAEETQYF. In DNA form, the CDR3 reads TGTGCCAGCAGCTTAGAGGCGGAAGAGACCCAGTACTTC.

V gene TRBV7-9 combines with J gene TRBJ1-3; maybe TRBD1 (5 bases). This CDR3 has 14 residues. The germline gives CDR1 SEHNR, CDR2 FQNEAQ (reference sequence). Trimming took 3 bases from V and 4 from J, leaving 10 bases between them. CDR3 loop: CASSFGGGGNTIYF. The CDR3 DNA reads TGTGCCAGCAGCTTTGGCGGGGGGGGAAACACCATATATTTT.

V gene TRBV7-9 combines with J gene TRBJ1-6; D not resolved. This CDR3 is built from 12 residues. Looked up from germline, CDR1 is SEHNR and CDR2 is FQNEAQ (reference sequence). V lost 1 base and J 13 bases, leaving 8 bases between the germline ends. The CDR3 protein is CASSLDLSPLHF. CDR3 sequence (DNA): TGTGCCAGCAGCTTAGACTTGTCGCCCCTCCACTTT.

The chain joins TRBV6-1 to TRBJ2-2, with TRBD2 identical over 14 bases. The CDR3 has 18 amino acids. From germline, CDR1 is MNHNS and CDR2 SASEGT. V shed 4 bases, J shed 7 bases, and the junction held 11 bases outside the gene matches. The CDR3 reads CASSASGTSGRYGGELFF. The CDR3 bases are TGTGCCAGCAGTGCAAGTGGGACTAGCGGGAGATATGGCGGGGAGCTGTTTTTT.

The chain is built from TRBV3-1 (or the pseudogene TRBV3-2) and TRBJ2-1, with 8 bases that match TRBD1. There are 15 residues in the CDR3. After removal of 1 base from V and 5 bases from J, the junction contained 4 bases not matched to a gene. Germline V gene lookup returns CDR1 LGHDT and CDR2 YNNKEL (reference sequence). The CDR3 region has the DNA TGTGCCAGCAGCCAAGGGACAGGGATTAACAATGAGCAGTTCTTC. Translated: CASSQGTGINNEQFF.

CDR3 sequence reads: CASGLTGGSYNEQFF. CDR3 DNA: TGCGCCAGCGGGCTTACAGGGGGGTCCTACAATGAGCAGTTCTTC. The chain recombines TRBV5-1 with TRBJ2-1; the match to TRBD1 covers 8 bases. CDR1 is SGHRS, CDR2 YFSETQ, per germline. Trimming cost V 7 bases and J 1 base; bases outside gene matches: 7. The length of the CDR3 is 15 residues.

This clone was detected once. The chain links TRBV5-4 to TRBJ2-7, with TRBD1 identical over 11 bases. Germline V lookup: CDR1 SGHNT, CDR2 YYREEE (reference sequence). This CDR3 is 15 amino acids long. V dropped 3 bases and J dropped 5; count of bases not matched to a gene: 7. CDR3 region: CASSSGQGAWNEQYF. DNA of the CDR3: TGTGCCAGCAGCTCAGGACAGGGGGCATGGAACGAGCAGTACTTC.

This clone appeared once. The V and J genes are TRBV19 and TRBJ1-2; 7 nucleotides align to TRBD1. Germline V gene lookup returns CDR1 LNHDA and CDR2 SQIVND (reference sequence). The V and J ends lost 4 bases and 8 bases, in that order; junction bases with no gene match: 10. The CDR3 sequence is 14 residues long. The CDR3 region is CASSTNGQAWGYTF. CDR3 DNA sequence: TGTGCCAGTAGTACCAACGGACAGGCGTGGGGCTACACCTTC.

This sequence joins TRBV5-5 and TRBJ2-6; no clear D gene. Germline loops: CDR1 SGHKS, CDR2 YYEKEE (reference sequence). V was shortened by 0 bases and J by 0 bases, with 7 bases between the two germline ends. The CDR3 sequence is 16 residues long. In DNA, the CDR3 is TGTGCCAGCAGCTTGGGTCCAAACTCTGGGGCCAACGTCCTGACTTTC. Translating gives CASSLGPNSGANVLTF.